Shown below are 29 T cell receptor beta chains from a single sample sequenced in a study of shared clonotypes between healthy human individuals. Method: immunoSEQ multiplex PCR; TCRdb's copy keeps in-frame clones and lacks some. Among around 1.1 million clones listed, 70% to 85% were seen once. Sequenced input: memory CD4+ T cells from PBMCs. Subset: CD45RA-negative fraction. Source of these receptors: a man aged 18 to 29 in good health. Some clones in this sample may be carry-over from other donors' samples.

This rearrangement joins TRBV6-5 to TRBJ1-4, with 11 positions matching TRBD1. This CDR3 region has 15 residues. Germline assignment: CDR1 MNHEY and CDR2 SVGAGI. Germline trimming cut 4 bases from V and 7 bases from J; bases unmatched to any gene: 5. CDR3 coding DNA: TGTGCCAGCAGTTCCCGGACAGGGGGCTTTGAAAAACTGTTTTTT. Its protein product is CASSSRTGGFEKLFF.

Concerning this clone: The sample has other DNA sequences that encode this CDR3 too. CDR3 sequence reads: CSARPTDTQYF. CDR3 nucleotides: TGCAGTGCTAGACCCACAGATACGCAGTATTTT. This chain joins TRBV20-1 and TRBJ2-3; no clear D. The CDR3 has 11 residues. V was cut by 2 bases and J by 2 bases, with 2 bases left in between. Germline V gives CDR1 DFQATT, CDR2 SNEGSKA (reference sequence).

V is TRBV29-1 and J is TRBJ1-1; the D is unclear. The CDR3 spans 16 residues. Germline CDR1 reads SQVTM; CDR2 reads ANQGSEA. V was clipped by 6 bases and J by 3 bases, with 23 bases between them. CDR3 amino acids: CSVNPGGSYGDTEAFF. CDR3 in DNA: TGCAGCGTGAATCCGGGCGGCTCGTACGGTGACACTGAAGCTTTCTTT.

A word on this clone: A clone one base away is much larger, so this may be a read error. The chain couples TRBV2 to TRBJ1-5; D is undetermined. Germline-derived CDR1 and CDR2 are SNHLY and FYNNEI. The V and J ends lost 7 bases and 0 bases respectively, with 7 bases between them. The CDR3 extends over 13 amino acids. The chain's CDR3 is CASTGNSNQPQHF. The CDR3, as DNA: TGTGCCAGCACCGGGAATAGCAATCAGCCCCAGCATTTT. Using reference TRBV2 and TRBJ1-5 for the parts outside the CDR3, the full variable domain is EPEVTQTPSHQVTQMGQEVILRCVPISNHLYFYWYRQILGQKVEFLVSFYNNEISEKSEIFDDQFSVERPDGSNFTLKIRSTKLEDSAMYFCASTGNSNQPQHFGDGTRLSIL.

V usage is TRBV10-3 and J usage is TRBJ2-2; D perhaps matches TRBD1 (5 bases). The CDR3 is made up of 15 amino acids. V gave up 6 bases and J gave up 1 base, with 12 bases separating them. Germline CDR1 ENHRY, CDR2 SYGVKD. Here the CDR3 reads CAISDSFGNTGELFF. The CDR3, as DNA: TGTGCCATCAGCGACAGCTTTGGGAACACCGGGGAGCTGTTTTTT.

This clone was picked up a small number of times. The rearrangement joins TRBV9 to TRBJ1-4; TRBD1 matches at 12 bases. This CDR3 has 17 amino acids. J gave up 7 bases and V 4 bases, and 11 bases lay outside the gene matches. Germline CDR1 and CDR2: SGDLS and YYNGEE. CDR3 sequence reads: CASSLGQGAEIGEKLFF. The CDR3 DNA follows: TGTGCCAGCAGCCTGGGACAGGGGGCGGAAATCGGTGAAAAACTGTTTTTT.

Points on this clone: One end of the junction does not line up with germline, which may come from a read error. J is TRBJ1-4 and V is TRBV4-1; 7 nucleotides match TRBD1. CDR3 size: 15 residues. Germline CDR1 is MGHRA and CDR2 is YSYEKL. The CDR3 loop is CVSSQSGTVSEKLFF. Written as DNA, the CDR3 is TGCGTCAGCAGCCAATCCGGGACAGTATCTGAAAAACTGTTTTTT.

This clone appeared a single time. The J gene is TRBJ2-7, the V gene TRBV7-9; the D gene is possibly TRBD2 (6 bases). CDR3 length: 12 amino acids. Germline CDR1 and CDR2: SEHNR and FQNEAQ (reference sequence). Trimming removed 5 bases at V and 7 bases at J, with 12 bases between. The CDR3 region has the DNA TGTGCCAGCAGCCCAGGAGGGTTAGAGCAGTACTTC. It codes for CASSPGGLEQYF.

This clone appeared once. The chain is built from TRBV28 and TRBJ2-7; 9 bases are a match to TRBD1. Per germline, CDR1 MDHEN and CDR2 SYDVKM. Trimming removed 8 bases from V and 1 base from J; junction bases left unmatched: 12. The CDR3 is 16 amino acids. CDR3 protein: CASYGTGTTSSYEQYF. Written as DNA, the CDR3 is TGTGCCAGCTACGGGACAGGGACAACTTCGTCCTACGAGCAGTACTTC.

Written as DNA, the CDR3 is TGTGCCAGCAGCTTAGGATTGTCAGGGGGGTCCTACGAGCAGTACTTC. It is translated as CASSLGLSGGSYEQYF. The gene calls are TRBV11-2 and TRBJ2-7; a possible D gene is TRBD1 (7 bases). Between the trimmed V and J ends, which lost 1 base and 1 base, there was a span of 14 bases. This CDR3 contains 16 residues. CDR1 and CDR2 (germline): SGHAT, FQNNGV.

This chain uses TRBV6-6 with TRBJ2-2; D may be TRBD1 (6 bases). The germline gives CDR1 MNHNY, CDR2 SVGAGI (reference sequence). The CDR3 sequence is 15 residues long. Trimming took 6 bases from V and 2 from J, leaving 13 bases between them. CDR3 coding DNA: TGTGCCAGCAGAACCCGGACAGTTAACACCGGGGAGCTGTTTTTT. It translates to CASRTRTVNTGELFF.

The chain is built from TRBV5-4 and TRBJ1-2; no definite D call. The germline V and J ends were trimmed by 4 bases and 2 bases, with 15 bases remaining between them. Germline values: CDR1 SGHNT, CDR2 YYREEE (reference sequence). The CDR3 length is 15 residues. This chain's CDR3 is CASSPGRSGNYGYTF. The CDR3 DNA reads TGTGCCAGCAGCCCTGGACGATCCGGGAACTATGGCTACACCTTC.

The CDR3 sequence is CASSVVRASGRYEQYF. CDR3 nucleotides: TGTGCCAGTAGTGTCGTGCGCGCTAGCGGGAGGTACGAGCAGTACTTC. This chain links TRBV19 with TRBJ2-7; 11 bases agree with TRBD2. After removal of 5 bases from V and 4 bases from J, the junction contained 10 bases not matched to a gene. The length of the CDR3 is 16 residues. CDR1 is LNHDA and CDR2 is SQIVND in the germline V gene (reference sequence).

This clone came up many times. The chain joins TRBV7-9 to TRBJ2-2; the D is unclear. Germline V gives CDR1 SEHNR, CDR2 FQNEAQ (reference sequence). The CDR3 sequence is 16 residues long. V lost 6 bases and J lost 0, with 14 bases in between. CDR3 loop: CASRPKQISNTGELFF. CDR3 nucleotides: TGTGCCAGCAGACCCAAACAGATCTCGAACACCGGGGAGCTGTTTTTT. The full variable domain, in which reference TRBV7-9 and TRBJ2-2 provide the parts outside the CDR3, is DTGVSQNPRHKITKRGQNVTFRCDPISEHNRLYWYRQTLGQGPEFLTYFQNEAQLEKSRLLSDRFSAERPKGSFSTLEIQRTEQGDSAMYLCASRPKQISNTGELFFGEGSRLTVL.

The V gene is TRBV7-8, the J gene TRBJ2-7; D is possibly TRBD1 (7 bases). Germline V gene sequence: CDR1 SGHVS, CDR2 FQNEAQ. With 5 bases removed from V and 5 bases from J, the gap between germline ends came to 22 bases. There are 16 residues in the CDR3. CDR3 sequence reads: CASSPGGGGADHEQYF. The CDR3 DNA follows: TGTGCCAGCAGCCCAGGGGGAGGCGGGGCAGATCACGAGCAGTACTTC.

The chain links TRBV5-6 to TRBJ1-2, with TRBD1 matching over 11 bases. This CDR3 has 15 residues. With V trimmed by 0 bases and J by 5 bases, 3 bases remained unmatched. Germline V gene lookup returns CDR1 SGHDT and CDR2 YYEEEE. CDR3 sequence reads: CASSLGTGGDYGYTF. In DNA form, the CDR3 reads TGTGCCAGCAGCTTGGGGACAGGGGGCGATTATGGCTACACCTTC.

The genes are TRBV18 and TRBJ2-2, with D perhaps matching TRBD2 (6 bases). Germline-derived CDR1 and CDR2 are KGHSH and LQKENI. The CDR3 runs to 11 residues. V shed 3 bases and J shed 12 bases, with 8 bases lying between them. CDR3 DNA sequence: TGTGCCAGCTCACCGGGGGGTCAGCTGTTTTTT. Translating gives CASSPGGQLFF.

V and J are TRBV7-2 and TRBJ2-3; D gene uncertain. CDR1 and CDR2 from the germline V gene are SGHTA and FQGNSA. Deletions cut 3 bases from V and 2 bases from J, with 9 bases between. This CDR3 spans 14 amino acids. CDR3 coding DNA: TGTGCCAGCAGCTTCCGGACGTCCACAGATACGCAGTATTTT. Translating it yields CASSFRTSTDTQYF.

J is TRBJ2-7 and V is TRBV27, with D possibly matching TRBD1 (5 bases). The CDR3 has 15 residues. Germline V gene lookup returns CDR1 MNHEY and CDR2 SMNVEV (reference sequence). V lost 10 bases and J lost 0, with 19 bases in between. CDR3 region: CATSTGRKSSYEQYF. For the CDR3, the DNA is TGTGCCACATCTACAGGACGTAAGAGCTCCTACGAGCAGTACTTC.

The chain links TRBV7-8 to TRBJ2-3; maybe TRBD2 (6 bases). The CDR3 runs 12 residues. V was cut by 5 bases and J by 4 bases, with 7 bases left in between. Germline-derived CDR1 and CDR2 are SGHVS and FQNEAQ. CDR3 DNA: TGTGCCAGCAGCCGGGACTCAGATACGCAGTATTTT. Its protein product is CASSRDSDTQYF.

This clone has just one count. CDR3 DNA: TGCGCCAGCAGCAGGTCCCCGGGACAGGTCTCCTACGAGCAGTACTTC. Its translation: CASSRSPGQVSYEQYF. The J gene is TRBJ2-7, the V gene TRBV5-1; 8 nucleotides match TRBD1. The length of the CDR3 is 16 residues. The V gene's germline CDR1 is SGHRS and CDR2 YFSETQ. V trimming: 4 bases; J trimming: 0 bases; junction bases outside the gene matches: 9. The entire variable domain, with the rest obtained from reference TRBV5-1 and TRBJ2-7, is as follows: KAGVTQTPRYLIKTRGQQVTLSCSPISGHRSVSWYQQTPGQGLQFLFEYFSETQRNKGNFPGRFSGRQFSNSRSEMNVSTLELGDSALYLCASSRSPGQVSYEQYFGPGTRLTVT.

The chain is built from TRBV5-1 and TRBJ1-4; D unresolved. CDR1 SGHRS and CDR2 YFSETQ come from the germline V gene. V lost 5 bases to trimming and J lost 3 bases, with 8 bases between them. The CDR3 covers 13 residues. CDR3 sequence: CASSESANEKLFF. The CDR3 DNA reads TGCGCCAGCAGTGAATCGGCTAATGAAAAACTGTTTTTT.

This clone was seen only a few times. The rearrangement uses TRBV19 and TRBJ1-5, with 8 nucleotides matching TRBD1. The germline V gene has CDR1 LNHDA and CDR2 SQIVND (reference sequence). J was trimmed by 7 bases and V by 3 bases; bases with no gene match: 5. This CDR3 is 14 amino acids long. Here the CDR3 DNA reads TGTGCCAGTAGTATTTCACAGGGGGTACAGCCCCAGCATTTT. Its protein is CASSISQGVQPQHF.

This chain connects TRBV5-6 to TRBJ2-3; D is ambiguous. This CDR3 region has 15 residues. Germline V CDR1 and CDR2: SGHDT, YYEEEE. Deletions cut 3 bases from V and 0 bases from J, with 11 bases between. The CDR3 coding sequence is TGTGCCAGCAGCTCGCCTTCTGCTAGCACAGATACGCAGTATTTT. It is translated as CASSSPSASTDTQYF.

This clone has more than one count but fewer than ten. The J gene is TRBJ2-7, the V gene TRBV18, with TRBD1 as a possible D gene (5 bases). With 3 bases removed from V and 5 bases from J, the gap between germline ends came to 14 bases. CDR1 is KGHSH and CDR2 is LQKENI in the germline V gene. The CDR3 is 14 residues long. The CDR3 loop reads CASSPRGRVDEQYF. CDR3 coding DNA: TGTGCCAGCTCACCGCGAGGCAGGGTAGACGAGCAGTACTTC.

The rearrangement joins TRBV2 to TRBJ2-1; no clear D. This CDR3 has 16 amino acids. The germline V and J ends were trimmed by 1 base and 1 base, with 11 bases remaining between them. Germline lookup yields CDR1 SNHLY and CDR2 FYNNEI. The CDR3, as DNA: TGTGCCAGCAGTGAAGGGGCAGTCCCATCCTACAATGAGCAGTTCTTC. This encodes CASSEGAVPSYNEQFF.

The chain is built from TRBV6-5 and TRBJ2-7; TRBD1 matches 9 bases. Trimming cost V 6 bases and J 3 bases; bases outside gene matches: 12. CDR1 and CDR2 (germline): MNHEY, SVGAGI. This CDR3 comprises 16 residues. The CDR3 reads CASRYRPGQGNYEQYF. For the CDR3, the DNA is TGTGCCAGCAGGTACCGGCCGGGACAGGGAAACTACGAGCAGTACTTC.

The V call is TRBV5-1, the J call TRBJ1-1, with D unresolved. The CDR3 totals 15 residues. Trimming took off 0 bases at V and 1 base at J, with 10 bases between the two ends. Germline CDR1 SGHRS, CDR2 YFSETQ. The CDR3 region has the DNA TGCGCCAGCAGCTTGGATGGCCGATGGAACACTGAAGCTTTCTTT. It is translated as CASSLDGRWNTEAFF.

The chain couples TRBV4-3 to TRBJ2-1; D is ambiguous. Trimming took off 2 bases at V and 2 bases at J, with 13 bases between the two ends. Germline V gene data show CDR1 as LGHNA and CDR2 as YSLEER. This CDR3 region has 16 residues. For the CDR3, the DNA is TGCGCCAGCAGCCAATCATGGCCCTGGGCCTACAATGAGCAGTTCTTC. Its translation: CASSQSWPWAYNEQFF.